Included here is one TCR beta chain sequence, with context. The antigen remains undetermined. Next came a second PCR, run for roughly 6 to 11 cycles, which used a sample-barcoded 5' primer along with a J-beta primer mix. Every molecule of cDNA carried a tag from a template-switch adaptor with 12 random nucleotides. Each sample provided no less than 2.5 million CDR3-containing paired-end reads. TCRdb analysed the 5' RACE reads with MiXCR anew, one entry per CDR3 protein. The top ten clones hold about 3.8% of a sample with 1,500,000 or so distinct CDR3 sequences, 35% to 45% of them seen once. This specimen comes from a study of blood T cells in healthy people across ages. Study-wide results and limits: With unsorted PBMCs, a conclusive comparison of naive versus antigen-experienced cells was not possible. Age brought a roughly linear fall in TCR beta diversity measured per million T cells.

Sample: blood. The receptor's source is a woman aged 18-30 years in good health.

The CDR3 loop is CASSAGTGVGDQPQHF. The DNA for the CDR3 is TGTGCCAGCAGTGCCGGGACAGGGGTGGGGGATCAGCCCCAGCATTTT. J is TRBJ1-5 and V is TRBV12-3 or TRBV12-4; 10 bases align to TRBD1. V lost 5 bases to trimming and J lost 5 bases; unmatched junction nucleotides: 9. This CDR3 has 16 amino acids.